This T cell receptor beta chain was captured by sequencing in a study of T-cell memory formation after mild COVID-19. With V trimmed by 6 bases and J by 0 bases, 11 bases remained unmatched. The CDR3 loop spans 18 amino acids. A single record per CDR3 protein comes from TCRdb applying MiXCR to the 5' RACE reads. The table lists hundreds of thousands of distinct CDR3 sequences, 15% of them singletons. The receptor's source is a man aged 18 to 29 who had mild COVID-19 (a few samples of this study predate the infection). Cell type and time point are not known. This rearrangement joins TRBV12-3 or TRBV12-4 to TRBJ2-3; 11 nucleotides agree with TRBD2. The sequencing sample was made of PBMCs or a T cell subset sorted from them (not recorded which). This chain's CDR3 is CASRVPSGGPPSTDTQYF. CDR3 in DNA: TGTGCCAGCAGAGTTCCTAGCGGGGGGCCCCCTAGCACAGATACGCAGTATTTT.